The 22 T cell receptor beta chains below come from one sample, sequenced in a study of blood T cell repertoires in COVID-19 (dated by TCRdb to 2018 to 2021). The method was the immunoSEQ multiplex PCR assay. Entries here come from immuneACCESS through TCRdb and include only in-frame sequences with V and J called. Some clones fail to appear in such tables; in the studies checked, an unresolved V gene covers under half of the shortfall, and the cause of the remainder is unknown. This sample lists 110,000 to 150,000 clones; roughly 84% were detected once. The ten largest clones add up to 4.5% to 5.5% of the sample. Sequences were obtained from PBMCs or T cells enriched from blood (not recorded which). The origin of the receptors is a man aged 35-49 years with acute COVID-19.

V gene TRBV25-1 combines with J gene TRBJ2-1, with no clear D. Deletions cut 5 bases from V and 6 bases from J, with 11 bases between. This CDR3 comprises 13 residues. Germline assignment: CDR1 MGHDK and CDR2 SYGVNS. CDR3: CASSLYVGNEQFF. CDR3 in DNA: TGTGCCAGCAGTTTATATGTCGGCAATGAGCAGTTCTTC.

This clone appeared once. The chain links TRBV4-3 to TRBJ2-3; D gene uncertain. V shed 0 bases and J shed 7 bases, with 14 bases lying between them. Germline V gene lookup returns CDR1 LGHNA and CDR2 YSLEER. The CDR3 has 15 amino acids. Here the CDR3 DNA reads TGCGCCAGCAGCCAAGATCCGACTGGTGGCAATACGCAGTATTTT. Protein product: CASSQDPTGGNTQYF.

The J gene is TRBJ2-7, the V gene TRBV10-2; no reliable D call. Germline values: CDR1 WSHSY, CDR2 SAAADI. Trimming removed 4 bases from V and 2 bases from J, with 12 bases in between. The CDR3 has 14 amino acids. The CDR3, as DNA: TGCGCCAGCAGTGTCGGAGTGTCAACCTACGAGCAGTACTTC. It is translated as CASSVGVSTYEQYF.

The table lists this clone with a count of one. J is TRBJ2-3 and V is TRBV18; no firm D call. Germline V lookup: CDR1 KGHSH, CDR2 LQKENI. This CDR3 is built from 15 residues. The germline V and J ends were trimmed by 0 bases and 2 bases, with 9 bases remaining between them. This chain's CDR3 is CASSPPGSYTDTQYF. As DNA, the CDR3 is TGTGCCAGCTCACCACCCGGGTCATACACAGATACGCAGTATTTT. Full variable domain (rest looked up from reference TRBV18 and TRBJ2-3): NAGVMQNPRHLVRRRGQEARLRCSPMKGHSHVYWYRQLPEEGLKFMVYLQKENIIDESGMPKERFSAEFPKEGPSILRIQQVVRGDSAAYFCASSPPGSYTDTQYFGPGTRLTVL.

The gene calls are TRBV30 and TRBJ2-3; a weak D match, TRBD2 (5 bases). V lost 0 bases, J lost 4 bases, and 20 bases lay in between. This CDR3 is 17 amino acids long. CDR1 and CDR2 from the germline V gene are GTSNPN and SVGIG (reference sequence). CDR3 amino acids: CAWSVRSIGVSADTQYF. Written as DNA, the CDR3 is TGTGCCTGGAGTGTACGTTCCATCGGGGTGTCCGCAGATACGCAGTATTTT.

The chain combines TRBV5-4 with TRBJ2-7; TRBD2 matches 11 bases. CDR3 length equals 15 residues. Germline V gene data show CDR1 as SGHNT and CDR2 as YYREEE (reference sequence). V dropped 4 bases and J dropped 2; count of bases not matched to a gene: 5. CDR3 in amino acids: CASSPGLADPYEQYF. DNA of the CDR3: TGTGCCAGCAGCCCGGGACTAGCGGATCCCTACGAGCAGTACTTC. Supplemented by reference TRBV5-4 and TRBJ2-7, the full variable domain reads ETGVTQSPTHLIKTRGQQVTLRCSSQSGHNTVSWYQQALGQGPQFIFQYYREEENGRGNFPPRFSGLQFPNYSSELNVNALELDDSALYLCASSPGLADPYEQYFGPGTRLTVT.

The chain recombines TRBV18 with TRBJ1-2; D not certain. Trimming stripped 0 bases from V and 8 bases from J, with 10 bases between. Germline lookup yields CDR1 KGHSH and CDR2 LQKENI. The CDR3 has 13 residues. DNA for the CDR3: TGTGCCAGCTCACCACCGGCCCGGGAAGGCTACACCTTC. Its protein is CASSPPAREGYTF.

This rearrangement joins TRBV15 to TRBJ1-5; D is undetermined. The V gene lost 1 base and the J gene lost 6 bases, with 10 bases spanning the gap. The CDR3 length is 14 residues. Germline CDR1 reads LNHNV; CDR2 reads YYDKDF (reference sequence). The CDR3 bases are TGTGCCACCAGCAGAGCCCTAAGTGGTCAGCCCCAGCATTTT. Amino acid sequence: CATSRALSGQPQHF.

The V and J genes are TRBV3-1 (or the pseudogene TRBV3-2) and TRBJ2-1; D is perhaps TRBD2 (5 bases). Germline assignment: CDR1 LGHDT and CDR2 YNNKEL (reference sequence). CDR3 length: 15 amino acids. V lost 2 bases, J lost 9 bases, and 17 bases lay in between. DNA for the CDR3: TGTGCCAGCAGCCAACAACCCGCAAGCGGTGGTGAGCAGTTCTTC. It translates to CASSQQPASGGEQFF.

This chain links TRBV2 with TRBJ2-5, with D maybe TRBD1 (5 bases). Trimming removed 4 bases at V and 1 base at J, with 10 bases between. The CDR3 is 14 amino acids. Looked up from germline, CDR1 is SNHLY and CDR2 is FYNNEI. The CDR3 loop reads CASSVGAGQETQYF. The CDR3 nucleotides read TGTGCCAGCAGTGTTGGGGCAGGCCAAGAGACCCAGTACTTC.

CDR3 sequence: CATSSARSGEQFF. In nucleotides, the CDR3 is TGTGCCACCAGCAGCGCCCGGAGTGGCGAGCAGTTCTTC. The chain joins TRBV15 to TRBJ2-1; D not certain. There are 13 residues in the CDR3. Germline lookup yields CDR1 LNHNV and CDR2 YYDKDF (reference sequence). V was trimmed by 3 bases and J by 10 bases, leaving 13 bases between them.

V usage is TRBV28 and J usage is TRBJ2-3; 10 nucleotides agree with TRBD1. V was clipped by 8 bases and J by 3 bases; unmatched bases: 5. CDR1 is MDHEN, CDR2 SYDVKM, per germline. The length of the CDR3 is 14 residues. This chain's CDR3 is CASVDRGLTDTQYF. DNA for the CDR3: TGTGCCAGCGTAGACAGGGGGCTTACAGATACGCAGTATTTT.

This chain connects TRBV28 to TRBJ1-1, with TRBD1 matching 7 bases. Trimming cost V 6 bases and J 4 bases; bases outside gene matches: 8. This CDR3 is 14 amino acids long. The V gene's germline CDR1 is MDHEN and CDR2 SYDVKM. CDR3 DNA sequence: TGTGCCAGCAGGCCGACAGGGTTAGGCACTGAAGCTTTCTTT. This encodes CASRPTGLGTEAFF.

The V and J genes are TRBV9 and TRBJ2-1; 10 positions agree with TRBD2. The ends lost 0 bases at V and 7 bases at J; junction bases unmatched: 4. This CDR3 has 15 amino acids. Germline CDR1 is SGDLS and CDR2 is YYNGEE. In DNA, the CDR3 is TGTGCCAGCAGCGTAGCGGCTAGCGGGAGAAATGAGCAGTTCTTC. It codes for CASSVAASGRNEQFF.

The chain combines TRBV18 with TRBJ1-2; D ambiguous. CDR1 is KGHSH, CDR2 LQKENI, per germline. CDR3 size: 13 residues. The germline V and J ends were trimmed by 6 bases and 6 bases, with 14 bases remaining between them. The CDR3, as DNA: TGTGCCAGCTCTCTCACGCAGGTGAATGGCTACACCTTC. It is translated as CASSLTQVNGYTF.

V is TRBV2 and J is TRBJ2-1; 10 nucleotides line up with TRBD1. This CDR3 spans 15 amino acids. V shed 7 bases and J 7 bases; nucleotides not matched to a gene: 10. Germline CDR1 SNHLY, CDR2 FYNNEI. The CDR3 here is CASTGGQGRNNEQFF. CDR3 in DNA: TGTGCCAGCACGGGGGGACAGGGGAGAAATAATGAGCAGTTCTTC.

J is TRBJ1-5 and V is TRBV5-1; TRBD1 aligns across 9 bases. V dropped 4 bases and J dropped 6; count of bases not matched to a gene: 5. The CDR3 covers 14 residues. The germline V gene has CDR1 SGHRS and CDR2 YFSETQ. The DNA for the CDR3 is TGCGCCAGCAGCCGAACAGGGGGCTCTCAGCCCCAGCATTTT. Translated, it gives CASSRTGGSQPQHF.

This rearrangement joins TRBV30 to TRBJ2-5, with 8 bases fitting TRBD2. V lost 3 bases and J lost 4; bases outside the gene matches: 7. The CDR3 has 14 amino acids. Germline CDR1 is GTSNPN and CDR2 is SVGIG (reference sequence). The CDR3 sequence: CAWRGSGVGETQYF. CDR3 DNA: TGTGCCTGGAGGGGTAGCGGGGTGGGAGAGACCCAGTACTTC.

This clone is a singleton in its sample. This chain links TRBV14 with TRBJ1-3; D call uncertain. The CDR3 consists of 16 residues. Germline CDR1 is SGHDN and CDR2 is FVKESK. V was trimmed by 1 base and J by 2 bases, leaving 12 bases between them. The CDR3 DNA is TGTGCCAGCAGCCAAGTAAGCCGCGATACTGGAAACACCATATATTTT. It is translated as CASSQVSRDTGNTIYF.

This sequence joins TRBV5-1 and TRBJ1-4, with D unclear. The V gene's germline CDR1 is SGHRS and CDR2 YFSETQ. The CDR3 is made up of 14 amino acids. The V end was cut by 0 bases, the J end by 3 bases, with 6 bases between. In DNA form, the CDR3 reads TGCGCCAGCAGCTTGGAGGCGGCTAATGAAAAACTGTTTTTT. Amino acids: CASSLEAANEKLFF.

This clone was observed a handful of times. The chain links TRBV4-3 to TRBJ2-5; 12 nucleotides agree with TRBD2. Losses at the gene ends were 1 base for V and 5 bases for J; bases not matched to a gene: 5. Germline-derived CDR1 and CDR2 are LGHNA and YSLEER. This CDR3 spans 16 amino acids. The CDR3 loop reads CASSQGLAGAGETQYF. The CDR3 bases are TGCGCCAGCAGCCAAGGACTAGCGGGAGCTGGTGAGACCCAGTACTTC.

This sequence joins TRBV19 and TRBJ2-4; 10 positions agree with TRBD1. CDR1 and CDR2 from the germline V gene are LNHDA and SQIVND (reference sequence). The length of the CDR3 is 18 residues. Losses at the gene ends were 5 bases for V and 0 bases for J; bases not matched to a gene: 10. CDR3 in amino acids: CASSARTGGTLAKNIQYF. CDR3 DNA: TGTGCCAGTAGTGCACGGACAGGGGGAACTCTAGCCAAAAACATTCAGTACTTC.